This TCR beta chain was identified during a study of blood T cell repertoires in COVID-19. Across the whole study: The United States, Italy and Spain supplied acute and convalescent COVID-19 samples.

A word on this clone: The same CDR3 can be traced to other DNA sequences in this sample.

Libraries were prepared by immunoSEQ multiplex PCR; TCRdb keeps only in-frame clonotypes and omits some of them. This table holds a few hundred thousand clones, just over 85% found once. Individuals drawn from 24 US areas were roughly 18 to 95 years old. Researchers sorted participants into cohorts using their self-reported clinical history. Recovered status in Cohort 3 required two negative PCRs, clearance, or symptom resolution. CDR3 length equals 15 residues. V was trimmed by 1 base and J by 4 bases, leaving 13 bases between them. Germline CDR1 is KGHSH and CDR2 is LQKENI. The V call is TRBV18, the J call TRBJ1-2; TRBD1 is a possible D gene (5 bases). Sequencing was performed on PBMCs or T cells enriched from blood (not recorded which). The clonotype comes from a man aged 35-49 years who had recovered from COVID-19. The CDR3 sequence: CASSPLEGASYGYTF. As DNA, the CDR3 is TGTGCCAGCTCACCACTTGAAGGGGCGAGCTATGGCTACACCTTC.